One sample yielded the 27 T cell receptor beta chains listed below, sequenced in a study of T cell responses to AZD1222 COVID-19 vaccine. Measured with immunoSEQ multiplex PCR; TCRdb has only the in-frame clones, and not every one. Altogether some 63,000 clones are present, nearly 90% being singletons, with the ten largest covering about 5.9%. The sample consisted of peripheral blood, taken 28 days after the second AZD1222 dose. The source is an adult who received the AZD1222 COVID-19 vaccine.

This clone was picked up one time. The chain links TRBV9 to TRBJ2-7, with D uncertain. Germline CDR1 SGDLS, CDR2 YYNGEE. The CDR3 sequence is 15 residues long. The V end lost 0 bases, the J end lost 5 bases, and 15 bases lay between the germline ends. The CDR3 is CASSVGQNGAHEQYF. CDR3 coding DNA: TGTGCCAGCAGCGTAGGTCAAAACGGAGCCCACGAGCAGTACTTC.

This chain uses TRBV7-9 with TRBJ2-7, with D perhaps TRBD2 (6 bases). Trimming shortened V by 5 bases and J by 2 bases, and 10 bases separated the two germline ends. The CDR3 length is 13 residues. The germline V gene encodes CDR1 SEHNR and CDR2 FQNEAQ (reference sequence). The CDR3 region has the DNA TGTGCCAGCAGCGCACGACTAGCCTACGAGCAGTACTTC. It translates to CASSARLAYEQYF. The full variable domain, rest sourced from reference TRBV7-9 and TRBJ2-7, is DTGVSQNPRHKITKRGQNVTFRCDPISEHNRLYWYRQTLGQGPEFLTYFQNEAQLEKSRLLSDRFSAERPKGSFSTLEIQRTEQGDSAMYLCASSARLAYEQYFGPGTRLTVT.

This clone showed up just once. J is TRBJ2-3 and V is TRBV7-9; D perhaps matches TRBD1 (5 bases). This CDR3 comprises 15 residues. Trimming shortened V by 4 bases and J by 2 bases, and 13 bases separated the two germline ends. CDR1 is SEHNR and CDR2 is FQNEAQ in the germline V gene (reference sequence). For the CDR3, the DNA is TGTGCCAGCAGCTCAAAGGTACAGGTCACAGATACGCAGTATTTT. Its translation is CASSSKVQVTDTQYF.

The gene calls are TRBV2 and TRBJ2-7; D is unclear. The V gene lost 7 bases and the J gene lost 3 bases, with 10 bases spanning the gap. Germline values: CDR1 SNHLY, CDR2 FYNNEI. This CDR3 is 12 amino acids long. CDR3 sequence (DNA): TGTGCCAGCAAGCCGAGACTCTACGAGCAGTACTTC. It specifies CASKPRLYEQYF.

The chain couples TRBV5-1 to TRBJ1-4, with 8 bases fitting TRBD1. CDR1 and CDR2 (germline): SGHRS, YFSETQ. CDR3 length: 15 residues. Trimming at V came to 2 bases and at J to 4 bases, leaving 4 bases not matched to a gene. Here the CDR3 DNA reads TGCGCCAGCAGCTTCGGACAGGGAGGTAATGAAAAACTGTTTTTT. It is translated as CASSFGQGGNEKLFF.

The chain employs TRBV24-1 and TRBJ2-7; the match to TRBD1 covers 7 bases. Germline CDR1 and CDR2: KGHDR and SFDVKD. The CDR3 is 16 residues long. J lost 3 bases, V lost 4 bases, and 11 bases had no gene match. Here the CDR3 reads CATSETQDRDSYEQYF. In DNA form, the CDR3 reads TGTGCCACCAGTGAAACTCAAGACCGGGACAGCTACGAGCAGTACTTC.

This rearrangement joins TRBV7-2 to TRBJ2-5, with 7 bases lining up with TRBD1. The CDR3 sequence is 17 residues long. The germline gives CDR1 SGHTA, CDR2 FQGNSA. V lost 4 bases, J lost 0 bases, and 11 bases stayed unmatched. The CDR3 spells CASSSTTGTVNQETQYF. DNA for the CDR3: TGTGCCAGCAGCTCGACGACCGGGACAGTGAACCAAGAGACCCAGTACTTC.

V gene TRBV27 combines with J gene TRBJ2-3; 16 bases agree with TRBD2. Looked up from germline, CDR1 is MNHEY and CDR2 is SMNVEV (reference sequence). J lost 5 bases, V lost 3 bases, and 14 bases had no gene match. The CDR3 loop spans 20 amino acids. This chain's CDR3 is CASSFLRTGTSGRVGDTQYF. In nucleotides, the CDR3 is TGTGCCAGCAGTTTCCTCAGAACCGGGACTAGCGGGAGGGTCGGAGATACGCAGTATTTT.

The chain employs TRBV19 and TRBJ1-2, with TRBD1 as a possible D gene (5 bases). CDR3 length: 17 amino acids. Germline values: CDR1 LNHDA, CDR2 SQIVND (reference sequence). Between the trimmed V and J ends, which lost 8 bases and 1 base, there was a span of 23 bases. DNA of the CDR3: TGTGCCAGTTTTGGGGCCCTAGGAGGGTTTATTAACTATGGCTACACCTTC. Amino acids: CASFGALGGFINYGYTF. The complete variable domain, with remaining parts taken from reference TRBV19 and TRBJ1-2, reads DGGITQSPKYLFRKEGQNVTLSCEQNLNHDAMYWYRQDPGQGLRLIYYSQIVNDFQKGDIAEGYSVSREKKESFPLTVTSAQKNPTAFYLCASFGALGGFINYGYTFGSGTRLTVV.

The J gene is TRBJ1-1, the V gene TRBV6-2 or TRBV6-3; no clear D gene. This CDR3 is 13 amino acids long. Germline values: CDR1 MNHEY, CDR2 SVGEGT. V dropped 7 bases and J dropped 0 bases, with 9 bases sitting between them. The CDR3 DNA reads TGTGCCAGCATCCCCTTTATGAACACTGAAGCTTTCTTT. This encodes CASIPFMNTEAFF.

This chain connects TRBV4-1 to TRBJ2-7; maybe TRBD1 (6 bases). CDR3 length equals 15 residues. Trimming shortened V by 5 bases and J by 2 bases, and 16 bases separated the two germline ends. The germline CDR1 and CDR2 sequences are MGHRA and YSYEKL. CDR3: CASSYRQAEAYEQYF. DNA of the CDR3: TGCGCCAGCAGCTATAGACAGGCGGAAGCCTACGAGCAGTACTTC.

V usage is TRBV6-4 and J usage is TRBJ2-3; D is unclear. Germline V gene data show CDR1 as MRHNA and CDR2 as SNTAGT. The CDR3 consists of 13 residues. V lost 4 bases and J 4 bases, leaving 9 bases between the germline ends. The CDR3: CASSVGPSDTQYF. CDR3 nucleotides: TGTGCCAGCAGTGTGGGCCCATCAGATACGCAGTATTTT.

This clone was observed a single time. The chain is built from TRBV3-1 (or the pseudogene TRBV3-2) and TRBJ1-5; a weak D match, TRBD1 (6 bases). V lost 1 base to trimming and J lost 2 bases, with 15 bases between them. The CDR3 is 17 residues long. Germline V gene data show CDR1 as LGHDT and CDR2 as YNNKEL (reference sequence). In DNA, the CDR3 is TGTGCCAGCAGCCAAGCCCCCTGGGGGGCCGGCAATCAGCCCCAGCATTTT. Amino acids: CASSQAPWGAGNQPQHF.

The rearrangement links TRBV2 to TRBJ2-3, with D perhaps TRBD2 (5 bases). With 4 bases removed from V and 0 bases from J, the gap between germline ends came to 11 bases. Germline V lookup: CDR1 SNHLY, CDR2 FYNNEI. The CDR3 loop spans 15 amino acids. Here the CDR3 reads CASSGPLVSTDTQYF. Here the CDR3 DNA reads TGTGCCAGCAGTGGACCACTAGTTAGCACAGATACGCAGTATTTT.

The chain joins TRBV6-5 to TRBJ1-1, with no clear D. The CDR3 loop spans 12 amino acids. V was trimmed by 6 bases and J by 3 bases, leaving 8 bases between them. CDR1 and CDR2 (germline): MNHEY, SVGAGI. CDR3 DNA sequence: TGTGCCAGCAGGAGAACAGACACTGAAGCTTTCTTT. Translation: CASRRTDTEAFF.

The chain employs TRBV11-3 and TRBJ2-7, with 11 bases identical to TRBD1. Trimming at V came to 0 bases and at J to 6 bases, leaving 1 base not matched to a gene. The V gene's germline CDR1 is SGHNT and CDR2 YENEEA. The length of the CDR3 is 14 residues. CDR3 bases: TGTGCCAGCAGCTTAGAGGACAGGGGGCTCGAGCAGTACTTC. Protein product: CASSLEDRGLEQYF.

This chain connects TRBV19 to TRBJ2-7; 8 bases are shared with TRBD1. The V gene end was trimmed by 4 bases and the J gene end by 3 bases; junction bases not matched to a gene: 5. The CDR3 is made up of 14 amino acids. Germline loops: CDR1 LNHDA, CDR2 SQIVND (reference sequence). CDR3 residues: CASSTTGTGYEQYF. The CDR3 DNA sequence: TGTGCCAGTAGTACGACAGGGACAGGCTACGAGCAGTACTTC.

The rearrangement joins TRBV28 to TRBJ2-6; no reliable D call. V lost 2 bases and J 0 bases, leaving 8 bases between the germline ends. From germline, CDR1 is MDHEN and CDR2 SYDVKM. This CDR3 is built from 16 residues. CDR3: CASSLVGSSGANVLTF. The CDR3, as DNA: TGTGCCAGCAGTTTAGTAGGCTCCTCTGGGGCCAACGTCCTGACTTTC. Using reference TRBV28 and TRBJ2-6 for the parts outside the CDR3, the full variable domain is DVKVTQSSRYLVKRTGEKVFLECVQDMDHENMFWYRQDPGLGLRLIYFSYDVKMKEKGDIPEGYSVSREKKERFSLILESASTNQTSMYLCASSLVGSSGANVLTFGAGSRLTVL.

The gene calls are TRBV9 and TRBJ1-2; D ambiguous. V was cut by 0 bases and J by 0 bases, with 15 bases left in between. This CDR3 comprises 17 residues. Germline loops: CDR1 SGDLS, CDR2 YYNGEE. CDR3 DNA: TGTGCCAGCAGCGTAGAGGGCAGTCGAATTTCTAACTATGGCTACACCTTC. Protein: CASSVEGSRISNYGYTF.

The gene calls are TRBV28 and TRBJ1-1; TRBD1 might be the D (5 bases). Trimming stripped 6 bases from V and 5 bases from J, with 16 bases between. From germline, CDR1 is MDHEN and CDR2 SYDVKM. The CDR3 contains 14 residues. In DNA form, the CDR3 reads TGTGCCAGCAGCCTTGTGGGGACTTTAACTGAAGCTTTCTTT. It translates to CASSLVGTLTEAFF. Combining the CDR3 with reference TRBV28 and TRBJ1-1 gives the whole variable domain DVKVTQSSRYLVKRTGEKVFLECVQDMDHENMFWYRQDPGLGLRLIYFSYDVKMKEKGDIPEGYSVSREKKERFSLILESASTNQTSMYLCASSLVGTLTEAFFGQGTRLTVV.

This chain links TRBV5-1 with TRBJ2-2; either TRBD1 or TRBD2 may fit D (5 bases each). The germline V gene has CDR1 SGHRS and CDR2 YFSETQ. The CDR3 extends over 14 amino acids. Trimming took off 4 bases at V and 2 bases at J, with 9 bases between the two ends. CDR3 sequence reads: CASSRDANTGELFF. The DNA of the CDR3 is TGCGCCAGCAGCAGGGACGCCAACACCGGGGAGCTGTTTTTT.

The CDR3 DNA follows: TGTGCCAGCAGCGTAGAAGGGGGAGACAGACCTGGAAACACCATATATTTT. It is translated as CASSVEGGDRPGNTIYF. The chain joins TRBV9 to TRBJ1-3; the D gene is possibly TRBD1 (6 bases). CDR1 and CDR2 (germline): SGDLS, YYNGEE. Trimming left V 0 bases short and J 2 bases short, with 15 bases between. CDR3 length: 17 residues.

The chain couples TRBV3-1 (or the pseudogene TRBV3-2) to TRBJ2-3, with D maybe TRBD2 (6 bases). CDR1 is LGHDT, CDR2 YNNKEL, per germline (reference sequence). This CDR3 has 16 amino acids. V lost 0 bases to trimming and J lost 2 bases, with 12 bases between them. CDR3 region: CASSQDPRGLTDTQYF. In DNA, the CDR3 is TGTGCCAGCAGCCAAGATCCGCGGGGACTCACAGATACGCAGTATTTT.

This clone was observed a single time. V gene TRBV7-2 combines with J gene TRBJ2-5; the match to TRBD2 covers 10 bases. Trimming removed 3 bases from V and 4 bases from J; junction bases left unmatched: 8. This CDR3 spans 16 amino acids. Germline CDR1 SGHTA, CDR2 FQGNSA. The CDR3 DNA sequence: TGTGCCAGCAGCTTGACTAGCGGGTCGGTAGGAGAGACCCAGTACTTC. Translating it yields CASSLTSGSVGETQYF.

The rearrangement joins TRBV5-1 to TRBJ2-5; TRBD1 agrees at 7 bases. V shed 1 base, J shed 0 bases, and the junction held 6 bases outside the gene matches. The CDR3 is 16 residues long. CDR1 and CDR2 from the germline V gene are SGHRS and YFSETQ. CDR3 nucleotides: TGCGCCAGCAGCTTGTACGGACAGGCATACCAAGAGACCCAGTACTTC. As protein: CASSLYGQAYQETQYF. The whole variable domain, remainder taken from reference TRBV5-1 and TRBJ2-5, is KAGVTQTPRYLIKTRGQQVTLSCSPISGHRSVSWYQQTPGQGLQFLFEYFSETQRNKGNFPGRFSGRQFSNSRSEMNVSTLELGDSALYLCASSLYGQAYQETQYFGPGTRLLVL.

The chain joins TRBV7-2 to TRBJ2-5, with TRBD2 identical over 15 bases. This CDR3 contains 16 residues. The trim removed 5 bases at V and 4 bases at J, leaving 5 bases unmatched. Germline assignment: CDR1 SGHTA and CDR2 FQGNSA. CDR3 amino acids: CASSGRTSGRGETQYF. The CDR3 coding sequence is TGTGCCAGCAGCGGGCGGACTAGCGGGAGGGGAGAGACCCAGTACTTC.

The V call is TRBV4-1, the J call TRBJ2-2; 7 positions agree with TRBD2. Germline CDR1 and CDR2: MGHRA and YSYEKL. The CDR3 extends over 17 amino acids. V was clipped by 4 bases and J by 5 bases; unmatched bases: 13. The CDR3 sequence is CASSPRAVGGGTGELFF. The CDR3 coding sequence is TGCGCCAGCAGCCCACGGGCGGTTGGGGGAGGGACCGGGGAGCTGTTTTTT.